The entry below describes one TCR beta chain. The data belong to a study of OX40 agonist ivuxolimab in advanced cancers. This CDR3 contains 14 residues. Germline V lookup: CDR1 SGHKS, CDR2 YYEKEE (reference sequence). The V end was cut by 2 bases, the J end by 7 bases, with 15 bases between. Clones were sequenced by immunoSEQ multiplex PCR, and TCRdb holds only the in-frame ones, with some missing. The repertoire holds 95,000 to 100,000 clones, with just under 85% as singletons. The chain couples TRBV5-5 to TRBJ2-5; possibly TRBD2 for D (5 bases). The source of this sequence is an adult with an advanced solid tumor such as melanoma, head and neck, liver or kidney cancer. This material consisted of CD4+ or CD8+ T cells sorted from blood, taken in a trial of the OX40 agonist ivuxolimab. The chain's CDR3 is CASSFDYSPGTQYF. CDR3 DNA: TGTGCCAGCAGCTTTGACTATTCCCCAGGGACCCAGTACTTC. The full variable domain, its missing parts supplied by reference TRBV5-5 and TRBJ2-5, is DAGVTQSPTHLIKTRGQQVTLRCSPISGHKSVSWYQQVLGQGPQFIFQYYEKEERGRGNFPDRFSARQFPNYSSELNVNALLLGDSALYLCASSFDYSPGTQYFGPGTRLLVL.